The T cell receptor (beta chain) described here comes from a study of vaccination and CD4 T cells after COVID-19. Trimming removed 2 bases from V and 5 bases from J, with 10 bases in between. CDR3 length equals 15 residues. Germline-derived CDR1 and CDR2 are LNHDA and SQIVND (reference sequence). An Oncomine TCR Beta short-read assay was used to sequence the DNA from cultured CD4+ T cells. TCRdb passed the PCR reads through MiXCR, listing each CDR3 protein once. The sample has 4,200 or so distinct CDR3 sequences, under 70% seen once; the top ten hold around 25%. Treatment given: roughly 10-day PBMC culture with coronavirus spike peptide pools or control peptides (ViraFEST assay). About this clonotype itself: Its cognate antigen is unknown.

The sequence derives from a human donor who had recovered from COVID-19. V is TRBV19 and J is TRBJ1-6, with a tentative D call TRBD1 (5 bases). Sequences were obtained from CD4+ T cells from blood, cultured in vitro. CDR3 residues: CASSIRVGDNSPLHF. The CDR3, as DNA: TGTGCCAGTAGTATACGGGTGGGGGATAATTCACCCCTCCACTTT.